The 20 T cell receptor beta chains listed next were all sequenced from one sample in a study of blood T cell repertoires in COVID-19. Here immunoSEQ multiplex PCR was the method, and the copy in TCRdb shows in-frame clones only, minus some. The sample holds more than 300,000 clones, more than 75% seen once. The specimen sequenced was PBMCs or T cells enriched from blood (not recorded which). These receptors originate from a man aged 30 to 45 who had recovered from COVID-19.

The chain recombines TRBV7-9 with TRBJ1-2, with TRBD1 identical over 8 bases. CDR1 is SEHNR and CDR2 is FQNEAQ in the germline V gene (reference sequence). The junction had 13 bases not matched to a gene; V was cut back by 5 bases and J by 2 bases. The CDR3 is made up of 17 amino acids. CDR3 region: CASSPRRRTGRNYGYTF. For the CDR3, the DNA is TGTGCCAGCAGCCCGCGACGGAGGACAGGGCGAAACTATGGCTACACCTTC.

The V call is TRBV7-8, the J call TRBJ1-2; 9 nucleotides align to TRBD1. The germline V gene encodes CDR1 SGHVS and CDR2 FQNEAQ. The CDR3 totals 15 residues. The J segment lost 5 bases and the V segment lost 2 bases, leaving 6 bases of the junction unmatched. This chain's CDR3 is CASSLNGDREYGYTF. The CDR3 DNA is TGTGCCAGCAGCTTAAATGGGGACAGGGAGTATGGCTACACCTTC.

This clone has only one observation. The J gene is TRBJ2-3, the V gene TRBV12-3 or TRBV12-4; D is perhaps TRBD2 (5 bases). The CDR3 totals 13 residues. The ends were cut back, 3 bases at V and 6 bases at J, with 10 bases in the middle. CDR3 amino acids: CASSLDGGDTQYF. The CDR3 region has the DNA TGTGCCAGCAGTTTGGACGGCGGGGATACGCAGTATTTT.

This clone was counted once. The rearrangement links TRBV29-1 to TRBJ2-1, with 11 bases identical to TRBD1. The length of the CDR3 is 15 residues. J gave up 7 bases and V 5 bases, and 10 bases lay outside the gene matches. The V gene's germline CDR1 is SQVTM and CDR2 ANQGSEA. The CDR3 DNA sequence: TGCAGCGTTAATATGGGGACAGGGGGTTGGAATGAGCAGTTCTTC. It is translated as CSVNMGTGGWNEQFF.

This clone was seen more than once but under ten times. The rearrangement links TRBV7-8 to TRBJ1-5, with 7 bases aligning to TRBD1. Trimming removed 1 base from V and 0 bases from J; junction bases left unmatched: 12. The CDR3 loop spans 19 amino acids. Germline CDR1 is SGHVS and CDR2 is FQNEAQ. CDR3 in DNA: TGTGCCAGCAGCTTAGGGGGATTGGACAGGTTAATTAGCAATCAGCCCCAGCATTTT. It translates to CASSLGGLDRLISNQPQHF.

The V gene is TRBV18, the J gene TRBJ2-5; 15 nucleotides line up with TRBD2. V shed 1 base and J 2 bases; nucleotides not matched to a gene: 8. The germline CDR1 and CDR2 sequences are KGHSH and LQKENI. This CDR3 contains 19 residues. The CDR3 reads CASSPQRTSGGAGQETQYF. The DNA for the CDR3 is TGTGCCAGCTCACCACAGCGGACTAGCGGGGGGGCCGGTCAAGAGACCCAGTACTTC.

The genes are TRBV27 and TRBJ2-4, with D hard to call. The germline V gene has CDR1 MNHEY and CDR2 SMNVEV (reference sequence). The germline V and J ends were trimmed by 5 bases and 3 bases, with 11 bases remaining between them. The CDR3 has 14 amino acids. The CDR3 loop is CASSPLPYKNIQYF. CDR3 DNA sequence: TGTGCCAGCAGTCCCCTTCCTTACAAAAACATTCAGTACTTC.

The CDR3 bases are TGCGCCAGCAGTGGGGAGAGTTTAGAAGCTTTCTTT. Amino acids: CASSGESLEAFF. The gene calls are TRBV10-1 and TRBJ1-1; D is ambiguous. V lost 4 bases and J 8 bases, leaving 11 bases between the germline ends. Germline V gene sequence: CDR1 WNHNN, CDR2 SYGVQD (reference sequence). CDR3 length: 12 residues.

The table lists this clone with a few counts. The chain uses TRBV11-3 and TRBJ2-7; 8 bases line up with TRBD1. The germline CDR1 and CDR2 sequences are SGHNT and YENEEA. The CDR3 runs to 14 residues. V shed 5 bases and J 3 bases; nucleotides not matched to a gene: 6. CDR3 coding DNA: TGTGCCAGCAGCACCCGGACAGGGAACTACGAGCAGTACTTC. Translating gives CASSTRTGNYEQYF.

The V call is TRBV5-1, the J call TRBJ1-6, with unresolved D. This CDR3 spans 13 amino acids. Germline V gives CDR1 SGHRS, CDR2 YFSETQ. Trimming stripped 7 bases from V and 10 bases from J, with 15 bases between. The CDR3 nucleotides read TGCGCCAGCCGCCGAGACATTGGATCACCCCTCCACTTT. As protein: CASRRDIGSPLHF. Using reference TRBV5-1 and TRBJ1-6 for the parts outside the CDR3, the full variable domain is KAGVTQTPRYLIKTRGQQVTLSCSPISGHRSVSWYQQTPGQGLQFLFEYFSETQRNKGNFPGRFSGRQFSNSRSEMNVSTLELGDSALYLCASRRDIGSPLHFGNGTRLTVT.

This chain links TRBV7-8 with TRBJ1-2; D possibly corresponds to TRBD1 (6 bases). V was trimmed by 1 base and J by 5 bases, leaving 14 bases between them. This CDR3 has 15 amino acids. Germline CDR1 reads SGHVS; CDR2 reads FQNEAQ. Here the CDR3 reads CASSLVHQGRYGYTF. The CDR3 DNA reads as TGTGCCAGCAGCTTAGTTCATCAGGGGCGTTATGGCTACACCTTC.

In DNA form, the CDR3 reads TGTGCCAGCAACCCACAGGGGCGAGACACTGAAGCTTTCTTT. Protein: CASNPQGRDTEAFF. This sequence joins TRBV3-1 (or the pseudogene TRBV3-2) and TRBJ1-1, with 7 bases fitting TRBD1. V lost 7 bases and J lost 3; bases outside the gene matches: 8. CDR3 size: 14 residues. Germline lookup yields CDR1 LGHDT and CDR2 YNNKEL (reference sequence).

The genes are TRBV5-1 and TRBJ1-6; possible D gene TRBD1, 6 bases. Trimming pared 3 bases from V and 9 bases from J, leaving 13 bases between. The CDR3 length is 14 residues. Looked up from germline, CDR1 is SGHRS and CDR2 is YFSETQ. The CDR3 reads CASSSVGAGSPLHF. CDR3 DNA: TGCGCCAGCAGCTCCGTGGGGGCTGGTTCACCCCTCCACTTT.

The V gene is TRBV5-1, the J gene TRBJ2-1; D perhaps matches TRBD2 (5 bases). The CDR3 loop spans 15 amino acids. The germline gives CDR1 SGHRS, CDR2 YFSETQ. Trimming removed 4 bases from V and 3 bases from J, with 14 bases in between. The CDR3: CASSKTGTGYNEQFF. The CDR3 DNA reads TGCGCCAGCAGCAAGACGGGAACGGGCTACAATGAGCAGTTCTTC.

The chain carries TRBV24-1 and TRBJ2-5; perhaps TRBD1 as D (6 bases). From germline, CDR1 is KGHDR and CDR2 SFDVKD. The ends were cut back, 2 bases at V and 5 bases at J, with 8 bases in the middle. CDR3 length: 13 amino acids. The CDR3 nucleotides are TGTGCCACCAGTGATTCAGGGGTGGAGACCCAGTACTTC. This gives the protein CATSDSGVETQYF.

This clone appeared once. The chain has TRBV6-5 and TRBJ2-7; 10 nucleotides align to TRBD1. This CDR3 comprises 14 residues. V dropped 6 bases and J dropped 0; count of bases not matched to a gene: 2. Germline V CDR1 and CDR2: MNHEY, SVGAGI. CDR3 nucleotide sequence: TGTGCCAGCAGGGACAGGGGGTTCTCCTACGAGCAGTACTTC. It encodes CASRDRGFSYEQYF.

The chain links TRBV10-1 to TRBJ2-2; 9 nucleotides agree with TRBD1. CDR3 length equals 14 residues. Germline CDR1 WNHNN, CDR2 SYGVQD (reference sequence). The V and J ends lost 2 bases and 5 bases, in that order; junction bases with no gene match: 0. CDR3 coding DNA: TGCGCCAGCAGTGAGGGACAGGGGACCGGGGAGCTGTTTTTT. It is translated as CASSEGQGTGELFF.

CDR3 sequence reads: CASSILTPSQGVTDTQYF. CDR3 nucleotide sequence: TGTGCCAGTAGTATTCTTACACCGTCACAGGGAGTCACAGATACGCAGTATTTT. V gene TRBV19 combines with J gene TRBJ2-3, with TRBD1 as a possible D gene (6 bases). The germline V and J ends were trimmed by 3 bases and 2 bases, with 21 bases remaining between them. The CDR3 is made up of 18 amino acids. CDR1 and CDR2 from the germline V gene are LNHDA and SQIVND (reference sequence).

The rearrangement links TRBV4-1 to TRBJ1-1, with a tentative D call TRBD1 (5 bases). Looked up from germline, CDR1 is MGHRA and CDR2 is YSYEKL. CDR3 length: 14 amino acids. Trimming removed 6 bases from V and 1 base from J, with 12 bases in between. CDR3 bases: TGCGCCAGCAGTGGTGGGGGGAAGAACACTGAAGCTTTCTTT. Its protein is CASSGGGKNTEAFF.

Concerning this clone itself: Other DNA sequences in the sample encode the same CDR3. J is TRBJ1-1 and V is TRBV12-3 or TRBV12-4; 7 positions agree with TRBD1. The CDR3 loop spans 13 amino acids. V was pared by 5 bases and J by 4 bases, with 4 bases of the junction left unmatched. The DNA for the CDR3 is TGTGCCAGCAGTCTCCGACAGGGCACTGAAGCTTTCTTT. Its protein product is CASSLRQGTEAFF.